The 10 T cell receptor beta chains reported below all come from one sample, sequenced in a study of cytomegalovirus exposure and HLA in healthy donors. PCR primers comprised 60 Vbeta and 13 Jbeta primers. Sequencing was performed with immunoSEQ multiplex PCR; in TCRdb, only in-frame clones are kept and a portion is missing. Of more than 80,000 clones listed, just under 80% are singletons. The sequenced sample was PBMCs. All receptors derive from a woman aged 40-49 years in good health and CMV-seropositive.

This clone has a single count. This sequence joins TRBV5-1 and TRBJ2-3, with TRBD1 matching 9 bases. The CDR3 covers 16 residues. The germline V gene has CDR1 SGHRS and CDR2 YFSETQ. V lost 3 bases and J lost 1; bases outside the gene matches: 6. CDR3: CASSSPQGAGTDTQYF. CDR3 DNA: TGCGCCAGCAGCTCGCCACAGGGGGCGGGCACAGATACGCAGTATTTT.

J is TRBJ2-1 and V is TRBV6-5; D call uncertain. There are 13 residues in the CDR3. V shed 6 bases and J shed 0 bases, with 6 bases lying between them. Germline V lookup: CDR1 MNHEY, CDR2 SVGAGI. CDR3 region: CASSPSSYNEQFF. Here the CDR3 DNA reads TGTGCCAGCAGCCCGAGCTCCTACAATGAGCAGTTCTTC.

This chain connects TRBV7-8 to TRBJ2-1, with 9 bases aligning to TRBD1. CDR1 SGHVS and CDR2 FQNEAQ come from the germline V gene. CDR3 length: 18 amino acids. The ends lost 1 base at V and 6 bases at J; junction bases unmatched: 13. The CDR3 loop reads CASSLVDRGYRGSNEQFF. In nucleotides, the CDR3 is TGTGCCAGCAGCTTAGTGGACAGGGGCTACCGAGGGTCCAATGAGCAGTTCTTC.

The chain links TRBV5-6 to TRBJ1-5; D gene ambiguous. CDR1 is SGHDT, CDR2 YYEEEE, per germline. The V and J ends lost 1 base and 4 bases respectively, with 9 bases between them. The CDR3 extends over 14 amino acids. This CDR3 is CASSLLGINQPQHF. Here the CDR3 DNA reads TGTGCCAGCAGCTTGCTAGGCATTAATCAGCCCCAGCATTTT.

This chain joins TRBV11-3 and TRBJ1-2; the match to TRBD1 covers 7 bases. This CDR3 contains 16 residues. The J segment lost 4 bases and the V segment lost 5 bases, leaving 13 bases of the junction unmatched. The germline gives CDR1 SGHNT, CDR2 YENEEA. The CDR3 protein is CASSVTGQARGYGYTF. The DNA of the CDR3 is TGTGCCAGCAGCGTAACAGGACAGGCCCGGGGCTATGGCTACACCTTC. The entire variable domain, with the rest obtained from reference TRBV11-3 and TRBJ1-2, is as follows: EAGVVQSPRYKIIEKKQPVAFWCNPISGHNTLYWYLQNLGQGPELLIRYENEEAVDDSQLPKDRFSAERLKGVDSTLKIQPAELGDSAVYLCASSVTGQARGYGYTFGSGTRLTVV.

CDR3 bases: TGCGCCAGCAGCCCGGCGATTGGGGAGACTGCAATCTATGGCTACACCTTC. It yields the protein CASSPAIGETAIYGYTF. The chain employs TRBV4-1 and TRBJ1-2; D gene unclear. V was trimmed by 4 bases and J by 4 bases, leaving 22 bases between them. This CDR3 contains 17 residues. Germline V gives CDR1 MGHRA, CDR2 YSYEKL.

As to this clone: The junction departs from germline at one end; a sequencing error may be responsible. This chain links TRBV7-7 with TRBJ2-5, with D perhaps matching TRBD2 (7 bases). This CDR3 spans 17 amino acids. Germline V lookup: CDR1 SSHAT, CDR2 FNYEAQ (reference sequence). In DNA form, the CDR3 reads TGTGCTAGCAGCTTATCCGGGGGGCTAGCCCTGGGGGAGACCCAGTACTTC. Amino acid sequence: CASSLSGGLALGETQYF.

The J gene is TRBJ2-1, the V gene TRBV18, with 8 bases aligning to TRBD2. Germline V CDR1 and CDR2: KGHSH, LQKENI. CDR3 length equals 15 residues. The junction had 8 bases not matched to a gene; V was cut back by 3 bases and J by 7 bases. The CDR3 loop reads CASSPSGGPGNEQFF. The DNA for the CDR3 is TGTGCCAGCTCACCTTCGGGAGGGCCGGGTAATGAGCAGTTCTTC.

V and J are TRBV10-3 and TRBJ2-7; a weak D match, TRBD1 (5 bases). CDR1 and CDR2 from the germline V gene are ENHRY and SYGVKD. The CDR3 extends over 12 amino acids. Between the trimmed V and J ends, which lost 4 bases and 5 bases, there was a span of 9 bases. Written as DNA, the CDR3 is TGTGCCATCAGTGGGGGCGATGACGAGCAGTACTTC. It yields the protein CAISGGDDEQYF.

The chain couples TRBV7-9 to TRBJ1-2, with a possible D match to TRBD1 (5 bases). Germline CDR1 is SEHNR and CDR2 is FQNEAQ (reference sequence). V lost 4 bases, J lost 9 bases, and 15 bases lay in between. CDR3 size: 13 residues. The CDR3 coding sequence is TGTGCCAGCAGCTCACGCGGGGCTTTTCGCTACACCTTC. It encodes CASSSRGAFRYTF.